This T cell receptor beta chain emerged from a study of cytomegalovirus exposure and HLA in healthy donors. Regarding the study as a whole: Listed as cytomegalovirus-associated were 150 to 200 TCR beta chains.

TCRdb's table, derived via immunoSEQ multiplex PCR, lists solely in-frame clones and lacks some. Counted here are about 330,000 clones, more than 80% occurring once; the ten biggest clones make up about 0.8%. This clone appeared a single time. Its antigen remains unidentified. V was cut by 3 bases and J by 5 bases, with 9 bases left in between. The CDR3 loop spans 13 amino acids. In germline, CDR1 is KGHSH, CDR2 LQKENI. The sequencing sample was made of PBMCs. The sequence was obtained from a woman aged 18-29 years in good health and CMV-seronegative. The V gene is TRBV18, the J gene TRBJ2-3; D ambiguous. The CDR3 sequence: CASSPVERDTQYF. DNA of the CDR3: TGTGCCAGCTCACCCGTGGAGCGAGATACGCAGTATTTT.